The clone carrying this TCR beta chain was counted only a few times. Its antigen remains unidentified. Trimming at V came to 5 bases and at J to 4 bases, leaving 7 bases not matched to a gene. CDR3 size: 15 residues. The V gene's germline CDR1 is MNHEY and CDR2 SVGAGI. The data were obtained in a study of metastatic and nonmetastatic thyroid tumors. Among the patients, none had received any treatment before thyroid surgery. Authors' processing steps: What underpinned the distant-metastasis classifier for papillary thyroid cancer was the set of CDR3 differences across clinicopathological groups. TCRdb called clones again from the PCR reads with MiXCR. The V and J calls come from TCRdb's annotation, not from the publication. This table holds tens of thousands of clones, under 40% found once. Study-wide results and limits: Within blood and tumor, benign nodules reportedly had significantly lower TCR beta diversity than malignant thyroid tumors did.

This TCR came from a female donor with papillary thyroid cancer or a benign thyroid nodule (not recorded which). Some clones in this sample may be carry-over from other donors' samples. The chain is built from TRBV6-5 and TRBJ1-2; 10 bases are shared with TRBD1. Sequenced: tumor tissue. CDR3 amino acids: CASSSSTGGSYGYTF. CDR3 coding DNA: TGTGCCAGCAGTAGCTCGACAGGGGGCAGCTATGGCTACACCTTC.